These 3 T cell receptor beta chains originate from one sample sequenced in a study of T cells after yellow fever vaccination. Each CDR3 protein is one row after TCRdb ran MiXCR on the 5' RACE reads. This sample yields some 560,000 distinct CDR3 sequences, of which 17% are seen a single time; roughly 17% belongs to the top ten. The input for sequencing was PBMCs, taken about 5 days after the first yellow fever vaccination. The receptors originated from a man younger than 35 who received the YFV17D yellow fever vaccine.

The CDR3 bases are TGCAGTGCTAGTATGGGGGACTCTGGAAACACCATATATTTT. This codes for CSASMGDSGNTIYF. This chain joins TRBV20-1 and TRBJ1-3; weak D call: TRBD1 (5 bases). Per germline, CDR1 DFQATT and CDR2 SNEGSKA (reference sequence). Trimming removed 3 bases at V and 0 bases at J, with 9 bases between. The CDR3 is 14 residues long.

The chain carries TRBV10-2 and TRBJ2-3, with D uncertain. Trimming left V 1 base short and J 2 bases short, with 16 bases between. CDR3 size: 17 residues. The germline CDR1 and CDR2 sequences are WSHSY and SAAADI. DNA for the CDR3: TGCGCCAGCAGTGAGTACCTCCGGGCCACCTACACAGATACGCAGTATTTT. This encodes CASSEYLRATYTDTQYF.

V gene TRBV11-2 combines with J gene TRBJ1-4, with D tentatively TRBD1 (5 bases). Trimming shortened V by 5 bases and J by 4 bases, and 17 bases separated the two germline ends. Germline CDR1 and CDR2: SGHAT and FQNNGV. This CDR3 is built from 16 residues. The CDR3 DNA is TGTGCCAGCAGCACCTCGGGGCTGCGACGTAATGAAAAACTGTTTTTT. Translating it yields CASSTSGLRRNEKLFF.